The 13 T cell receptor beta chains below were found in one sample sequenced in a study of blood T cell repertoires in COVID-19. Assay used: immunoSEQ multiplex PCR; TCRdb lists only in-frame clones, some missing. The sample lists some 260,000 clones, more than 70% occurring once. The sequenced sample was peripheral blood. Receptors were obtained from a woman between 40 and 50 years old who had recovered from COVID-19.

CDR3 loop: CAWSVDRGGYGYTF. The CDR3 coding sequence is TGTGCCTGGAGCGTCGACAGGGGAGGCTATGGCTACACCTTC. V is TRBV30 and J is TRBJ1-2; 8 bases match TRBD1. The trim removed 3 bases at V and 4 bases at J, leaving 7 bases unmatched. Per germline, CDR1 GTSNPN and CDR2 SVGIG (reference sequence). The CDR3 extends over 14 amino acids.

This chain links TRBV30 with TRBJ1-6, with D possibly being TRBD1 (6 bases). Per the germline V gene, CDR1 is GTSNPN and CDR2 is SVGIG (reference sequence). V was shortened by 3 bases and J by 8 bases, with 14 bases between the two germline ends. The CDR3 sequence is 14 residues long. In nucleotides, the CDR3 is TGTGCCTGGAGCTCAGGACAGAGGTATTCACCCCTCCACTTT. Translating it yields CAWSSGQRYSPLHF.

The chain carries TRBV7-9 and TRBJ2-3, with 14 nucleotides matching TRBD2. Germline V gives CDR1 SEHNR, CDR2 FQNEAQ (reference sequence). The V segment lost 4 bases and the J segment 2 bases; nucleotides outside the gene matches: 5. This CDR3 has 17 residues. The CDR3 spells CASSYGLAGGLTDTQYF. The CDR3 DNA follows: TGTGCCAGCAGCTACGGACTAGCGGGAGGCCTCACAGATACGCAGTATTTT. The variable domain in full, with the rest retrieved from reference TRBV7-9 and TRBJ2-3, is DTGVSQNPRHKITKRGQNVTFRCDPISEHNRLYWYRQTLGQGPEFLTYFQNEAQLEKSRLLSDRFSAERPKGSFSTLEIQRTEQGDSAMYLCASSYGLAGGLTDTQYFGPGTRLTVL.

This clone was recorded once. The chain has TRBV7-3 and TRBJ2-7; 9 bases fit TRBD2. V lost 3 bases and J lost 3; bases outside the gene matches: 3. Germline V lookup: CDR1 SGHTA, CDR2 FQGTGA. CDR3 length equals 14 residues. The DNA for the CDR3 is TGTGCCAGCAGCTTTGGCGGGAGGGACTACGAGCAGTACTTC. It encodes CASSFGGRDYEQYF.

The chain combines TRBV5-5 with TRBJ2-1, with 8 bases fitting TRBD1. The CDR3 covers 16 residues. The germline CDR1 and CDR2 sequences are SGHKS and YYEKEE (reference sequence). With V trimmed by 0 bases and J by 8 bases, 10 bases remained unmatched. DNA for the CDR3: TGTGCCAGCAGCTTGGGGTCAGGGGGCCTCGGGGATGAGCAGTTCTTC. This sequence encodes CASSLGSGGLGDEQFF.

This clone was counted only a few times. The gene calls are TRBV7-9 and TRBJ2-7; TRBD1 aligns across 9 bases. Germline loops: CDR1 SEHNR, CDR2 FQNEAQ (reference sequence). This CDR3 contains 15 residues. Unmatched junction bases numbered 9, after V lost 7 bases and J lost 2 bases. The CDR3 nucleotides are TGTGCCAGCAACCACCCGGACAGGGGTCCCTACGAGCAGTACTTC. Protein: CASNHPDRGPYEQYF.

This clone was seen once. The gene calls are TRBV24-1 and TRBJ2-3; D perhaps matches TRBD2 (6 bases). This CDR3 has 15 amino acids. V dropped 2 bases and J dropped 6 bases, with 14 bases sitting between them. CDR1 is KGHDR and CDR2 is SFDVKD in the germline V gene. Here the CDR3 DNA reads TGTGCCACCAGTGATTCCGGGACTCCCCGGGATACGCAGTATTTT. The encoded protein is CATSDSGTPRDTQYF.

The chain's CDR3 is CASSYRTANTEAFF. The CDR3 DNA is TGTGCCAGCAGCTACCGGACAGCGAACACTGAAGCTTTCTTT. J is TRBJ1-1 and V is TRBV11-1; TRBD1 is a possible D gene (6 bases). The V and J ends lost 4 bases and 1 base respectively, with 10 bases between them. The germline V gene has CDR1 SGHAT and CDR2 FQDESV (reference sequence). There are 14 residues in the CDR3. Filled out from reference TRBV11-1 and TRBJ1-1, the complete variable domain reads EAEVAQSPRYKITEKSQAVAFWCDPISGHATLYWYRQILGQGPELLVQFQDESVVDDSQLPKDRFSAERLKGVDSTLKIQPAELGDSAMYLCASSYRTANTEAFFGQGTRLTVV.

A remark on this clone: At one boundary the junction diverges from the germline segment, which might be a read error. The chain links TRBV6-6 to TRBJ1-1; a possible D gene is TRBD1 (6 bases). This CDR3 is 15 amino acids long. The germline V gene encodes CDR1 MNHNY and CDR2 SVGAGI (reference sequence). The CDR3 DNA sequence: TGTGCTAGCAGTTACGGGGGAGGGGGGATAACTGAAGCTTTCTTT. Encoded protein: CASSYGGGGITEAFF.

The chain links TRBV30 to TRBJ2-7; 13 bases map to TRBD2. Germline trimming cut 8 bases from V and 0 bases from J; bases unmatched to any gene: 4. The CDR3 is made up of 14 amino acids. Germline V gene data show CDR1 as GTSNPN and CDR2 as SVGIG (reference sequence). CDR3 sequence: CASTSGRASYEQYF. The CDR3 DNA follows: TGTGCCAGTACTAGCGGGAGGGCCTCCTACGAGCAGTACTTC.

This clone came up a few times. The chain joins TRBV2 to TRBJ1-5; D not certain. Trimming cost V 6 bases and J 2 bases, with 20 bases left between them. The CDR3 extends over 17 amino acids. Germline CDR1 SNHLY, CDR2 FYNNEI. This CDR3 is CASRRSGVLYGNQPQHF. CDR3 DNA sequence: TGTGCCAGCAGAAGGAGCGGGGTTTTGTACGGCAATCAGCCCCAGCATTTT.

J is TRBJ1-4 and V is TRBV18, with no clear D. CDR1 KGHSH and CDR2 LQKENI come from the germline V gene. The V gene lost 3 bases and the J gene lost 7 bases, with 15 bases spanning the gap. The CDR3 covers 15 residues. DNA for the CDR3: TGTGCCAGCTCACCGCCGGCCCGCCTAGGTGAAAAACTGTTTTTT. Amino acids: CASSPPARLGEKLFF. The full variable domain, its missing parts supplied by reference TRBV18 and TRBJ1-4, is NAGVMQNPRHLVRRRGQEARLRCSPMKGHSHVYWYRQLPEEGLKFMVYLQKENIIDESGMPKERFSAEFPKEGPSILRIQQVVRGDSAAYFCASSPPARLGEKLFFGSGTQLSVL.

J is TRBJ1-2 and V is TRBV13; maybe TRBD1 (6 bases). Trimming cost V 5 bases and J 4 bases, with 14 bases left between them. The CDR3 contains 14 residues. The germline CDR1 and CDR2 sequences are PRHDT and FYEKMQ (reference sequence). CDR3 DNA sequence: TGTGCCAGCAGCCTAAACAGGGTAACCTATGGCTACACCTTC. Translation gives CASSLNRVTYGYTF.